This is a list of T cell receptor beta chains from one sample in a study of blood T cell repertoires in COVID-19. The protocol was immunoSEQ multiplex PCR, while the TCRdb copy is restricted to in-frame clones and leaves out a portion. The sample carries approximately 230,000 clones, about 85% recorded once. Sequenced: peripheral blood. Receptor source: a man in his late teens or twenties with active or convalescent COVID-19. Both conserved end residues are part of each CDR3. A D gene is named only where the DNA matches it firmly.

d_gene	v_gene	j_gene	CDR3aa
NA	TRBV15	TRBJ2-7	CATSADTSSYEQYF
NA	TRBV28	TRBJ1-2	CASSSPGTSYGYTF
NA	TRBV9	TRBJ2-2	CASQIRNTGELFF
TRBD1	TRBV27	TRBJ2-1	CASSLDRGLYNEQFF
NA	TRBV2	TRBJ1-1	CASSAIYTEAFF
TRBD2	TRBV19	TRBJ2-3	CASRRGLADTQYF
NA	TRBV6-5	TRBJ2-4	CASSRAGTRGNIQYF
NA	TRBV9	TRBJ2-1	CASSVGGIYNEQFF
NA	TRBV10-3	TRBJ1-2	CAISVLGDYGYTF
NA	TRBV6-6	TRBJ2-3	CASRPSGITDTQYF
TRBD1	TRBV19	TRBJ2-5	CASSTMTGGESETQYF
NA	TRBV10-3	TRBJ2-7	CAISARVGLMEQYF
NA	TRBV7-2	TRBJ1-6	CASSITRAVNSPLHF
NA	TRBV28	TRBJ1-5	CASSPWTISNQPQHF
NA	TRBV7-2	TRBJ2-2	CASSLARDGELFF
NA	TRBV9	TRBJ2-5	CASSVGRISLQETQYF
TRBD1	TRBV27	TRBJ1-2	CASSFFPGQGGGYTF
NA	TRBV9	TRBJ2-5	CASSVGDFQETQYF
TRBD1	TRBV4-3	TRBJ2-7	CASSQHRTGGYEQYF
NA	TRBV7-2	TRBJ1-6	CASRISSVVDNSPLHF
NA	TRBV12-5	TRBJ2-2	CASGYGGATYTGELFF
NA	TRBV5-6	TRBJ2-7	CASSLISRAYEQYF
NA	TRBV11-1	TRBJ1-6	CASSLTGSDSPLHF
NA	TRBV7-3	TRBJ2-3	CASSLTGGTDTQYF
NA	TRBV19	TRBJ2-3	CASSKGDGRTADTQYF
NA	TRBV5-1	TRBJ2-5	CASSRSGSVETQYF
NA	TRBV7-9	TRBJ2-1	CASSLSGLSSYNEQFF